This T cell receptor (beta chain) was identified during a study of T cells in Graves' hyperthyroidism and ophthalmopathy. General observations from the study: Ophthalmopathy onset followed model prediction by a median roughly six months.

RNA transcripts yielded amplified TCR beta CDR3 regions. When the TCR CDR3 underwent first-round RT-PCR, the HTBI primer set was used. TCRdb called the multiplex PCR reads again in MiXCR, with one record for every CDR3 protein. This sample has fewer than 350,000 distinct CDR3 sequences, with 20% to 25% found just once. This clonotype occurred a few times. Its antigen is unknown. Trimming removed 3 bases from V and 4 bases from J; junction bases left unmatched: 1. From germline, CDR1 is LGHDT and CDR2 YNNKEL (reference sequence). This CDR3 spans 14 amino acids. The definition of stable Graves' hyperthyroidism was no ophthalmopathy progression within 18 months.

This sequence joins TRBV3-1 and TRBJ2-2; TRBD2 agrees at 8 bases. This receptor was taken from a woman aged 45-65 years with Graves' hyperthyroidism. The sample taken for sequencing was blood. CDR3 sequence: CASSQAGGTGELFF. The CDR3 coding sequence is TGTGCCAGCAGCCAGGCGGGAGGCACCGGGGAGCTGTTTTTT.